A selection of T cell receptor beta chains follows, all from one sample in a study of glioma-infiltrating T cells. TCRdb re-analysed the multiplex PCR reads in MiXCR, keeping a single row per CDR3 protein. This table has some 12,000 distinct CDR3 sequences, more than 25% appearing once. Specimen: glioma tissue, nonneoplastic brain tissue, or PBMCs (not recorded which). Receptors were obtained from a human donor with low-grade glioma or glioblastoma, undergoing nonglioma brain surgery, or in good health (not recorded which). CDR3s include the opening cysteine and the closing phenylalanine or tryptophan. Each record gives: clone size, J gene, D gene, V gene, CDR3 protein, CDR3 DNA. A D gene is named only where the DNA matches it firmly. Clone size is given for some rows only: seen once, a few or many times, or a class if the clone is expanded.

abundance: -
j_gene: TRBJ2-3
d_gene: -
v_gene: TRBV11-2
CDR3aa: CASGLEAADTQYF
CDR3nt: TGTGCCAGCGGCTTAGAAGCAGCTGATACGCAGTATTTT

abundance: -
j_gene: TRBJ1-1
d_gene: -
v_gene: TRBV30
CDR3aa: CAWLMNTEAFF
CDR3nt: TGTGCCTGGCTGATGAACACTGAAGCTTTCTTT

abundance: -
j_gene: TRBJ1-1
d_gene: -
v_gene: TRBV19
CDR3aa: CASKIGEGGHTEAFF
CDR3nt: TGTGCCAGTAAAATCGGTGAGGGTGGGCACACTGAAGCTTTCTTT

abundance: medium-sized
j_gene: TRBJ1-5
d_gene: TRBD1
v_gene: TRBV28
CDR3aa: CASSLGQGNQPQHF
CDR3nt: TGTGCCAGCAGTCTGGGACAGGGTAATCAGCCCCAGCATTTT

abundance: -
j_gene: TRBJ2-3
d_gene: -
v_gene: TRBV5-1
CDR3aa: CASSLGDNTDTQYF
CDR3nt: TGCGCCAGCAGCTTGGGAGACAACACAGATACGCAGTATTTT

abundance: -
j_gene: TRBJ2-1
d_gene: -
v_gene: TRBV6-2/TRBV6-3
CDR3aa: CASPEPYNEQFF
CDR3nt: TGTGCAAGCCCGGAGCCCTACAATGAGCAGTTCTTC

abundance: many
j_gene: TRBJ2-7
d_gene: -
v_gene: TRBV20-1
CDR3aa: CSAGGPRLYEQYF
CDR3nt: TGCAGTGCAGGGGGTCCCCGGCTCTACGAGCAGTACTTC

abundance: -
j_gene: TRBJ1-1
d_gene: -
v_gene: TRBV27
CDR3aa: CASSLYRGDAEAFF
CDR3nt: TGTGCCAGCAGTTTATACAGAGGTGACGCTGAAGCTTTCTTT

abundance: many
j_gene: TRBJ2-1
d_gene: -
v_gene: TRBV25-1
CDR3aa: CASSEFSSYNEQFF
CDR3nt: TGTGCCAGCAGTGAGTTTAGCTCCTACAATGAGCAGTTCTTC

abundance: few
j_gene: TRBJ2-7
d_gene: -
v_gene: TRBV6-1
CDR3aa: CASSSREGGYERHF
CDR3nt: TGTGCCAGCAGTTCCCGAGAGGGCGGCTACGAGCGGCACTTC

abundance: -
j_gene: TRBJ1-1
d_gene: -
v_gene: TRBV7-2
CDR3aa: CASSFDAGLQPFF
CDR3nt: TGTGCCAGCAGCTTTGACGCAGGGCTTCAACCTTTCTTT

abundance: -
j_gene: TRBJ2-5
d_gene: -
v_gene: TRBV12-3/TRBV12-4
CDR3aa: CASSLILGTQYF
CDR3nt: TGTGCCAGCAGCCTAATACTTGGGACCCAGTACTTC

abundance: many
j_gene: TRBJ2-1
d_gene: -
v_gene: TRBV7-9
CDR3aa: CASIPPAYNEQFF
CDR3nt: TGTGCCAGCATCCCCCCCGCCTACAATGAGCAGTTCTTC

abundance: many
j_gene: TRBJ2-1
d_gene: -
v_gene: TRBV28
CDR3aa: CASSPAYGEQFF
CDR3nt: TGTGCCAGCAGCCCAGCTTATGGTGAGCAGTTCTTC